The sequence of this TCR beta chain was determined in a study of T-cell memory formation after mild COVID-19. Study-wide context: Largely, TCR clusters stayed within a single donor.

The TCR alpha and TCR beta cDNA libraries, bearing sample barcodes and UMIs, were generated by 5'RACE using constant-segment primers. TCRdb passed the 5' RACE reads through MiXCR, listing each CDR3 protein once. The sample consists of about 130,000 distinct CDR3 sequences, more than 15% of them appearing once. Per the germline V gene, CDR1 is SGHTA and CDR2 is FQGNSA. The CDR3 sequence is 14 residues long. Trimming shortened V by 4 bases and J by 0 bases, and 9 bases separated the two germline ends. General study results and limits: Contracting clones from day 15 to 85 showed balanced CD4/CD8; later expanders favored CD4+. Pre-infection memory already had some responding clones, implying cross-reactive memory joined.

This clonotype appeared a few times. Its antigen is undetermined. The material sequenced was PBMCs or a T cell subset sorted from them (not recorded which). The TCR sequence derives from a man between 18 and 35 years old who had mild COVID-19 (a few samples of this study predate the infection). Cell type and time point are not known. V usage is TRBV7-2 and J usage is TRBJ2-5; D unclear. CDR3 protein: CASSYRYDQETQYF. The CDR3 region has the DNA TGTGCCAGCAGCTACCGGTACGACCAAGAGACCCAGTACTTC.